Presented here are 25 T cell receptor beta chains from one specimen sequenced in a study of blood T cell repertoires in COVID-19. Profiling relied on immunoSEQ multiplex PCR, and the TCRdb table lists in-frame clones only, not all of them. Here the sample spans 120,000 or so clones, roughly 75% being singletons. Sequencing was performed on peripheral blood. These receptors came from a man aged 55 to 70 with active or convalescent COVID-19.

Only a few counts were recorded for this clone. The DNA of the CDR3 is TGTGCCAGCAGCCGGAACAGGGAGGGCTACACCTTC. It translates to CASSRNREGYTF. The chain recombines TRBV9 with TRBJ1-2; weak D call: TRBD1 (6 bases). Trimming left V 4 bases short and J 8 bases short, with 12 bases between. From germline, CDR1 is SGDLS and CDR2 YYNGEE. The CDR3 has 12 residues.

This rearrangement joins TRBV6-5 to TRBJ2-6, with D possibly being TRBD1 (6 bases). Germline V gene data show CDR1 as MNHEY and CDR2 as SVGAGI. CDR3 size: 15 residues. V was clipped by 9 bases and J by 1 base, with 13 bases between them. For the CDR3, the DNA is TGTGCCAGTCATCCCACAGGGTCTGGGGCCAACGTCCTGACTTTC. It translates to CASHPTGSGANVLTF.

This clone was seen only a few times. Other DNA variants within this sample encode the same CDR3. The rearrangement uses TRBV5-1 and TRBJ2-3, with D unclear. Germline loops: CDR1 SGHRS, CDR2 YFSETQ. This CDR3 is built from 14 residues. Trimming cost V 4 bases and J 1 base, with 10 bases left between them. The CDR3: CASSLSEGTDTQYF. The DNA of the CDR3 is TGCGCCAGCAGCCTCTCCGAGGGCACAGATACGCAGTATTTT.

The V gene is TRBV3-1 (or the pseudogene TRBV3-2), the J gene TRBJ1-1; 9 bases align to TRBD1. CDR1 is LGHDT, CDR2 YNNKEL, per germline (reference sequence). Trimming cost V 4 bases and J 5 bases; bases outside gene matches: 5. CDR3 size: 14 residues. The CDR3 coding sequence is TGTGCCAGCAGCCTTACGACAGGGGGGACTGAAGCTTTCTTT. As protein: CASSLTTGGTEAFF.

The chain employs TRBV4-3 and TRBJ2-6; 7 nucleotides agree with TRBD2. Germline V gene data show CDR1 as LGHNA and CDR2 as YSLEER. The V and J ends lost 1 base and 4 bases, in that order; junction bases with no gene match: 4. The CDR3 is 16 residues long. Written as DNA, the CDR3 is TGCGCCAGCAGCCAAGGGGGAGGGTCCGGGGCCAACGTCCTGACTTTC. This encodes CASSQGGGSGANVLTF.

The rearrangement joins TRBV21-1 to TRBJ1-2; the table calls TRBD1, which could not be checked here. TRBV21-1 is a listed pseudogene. CDR3 length equals 16 residues. Here the CDR3 reads CASSIGTGVPKDGYTF. CDR3 nucleotides: TGTGCCAGCAGCATCGGGACAGGGGTCCCTAAGGATGGCTACACCTTC.

The chain joins TRBV5-1 to TRBJ2-5, with 9 bases aligning to TRBD1. The V and J ends lost 3 bases and 1 base, in that order; junction bases with no gene match: 4. From germline, CDR1 is SGHRS and CDR2 YFSETQ. The CDR3 consists of 15 residues. CDR3 loop: CASSSGQGPQETQYF. The CDR3 DNA reads as TGCGCCAGCAGCTCGGGACAGGGCCCCCAAGAGACCCAGTACTTC.

This sequence joins TRBV5-1 and TRBJ2-7; the match to TRBD1 covers 8 bases. The germline CDR1 and CDR2 sequences are SGHRS and YFSETQ. This CDR3 comprises 15 residues. V trimming: 2 bases; J trimming: 6 bases; junction bases outside the gene matches: 10. Here the CDR3 DNA reads TGCGCCAGCAGCTTCCGGCAGGGGGCTAGCTTCGAGCAGTACTTC. This sequence encodes CASSFRQGASFEQYF.

The CDR3 region is CASLGEQYF. In DNA form, the CDR3 reads TGTGCCAGCCTAGGCGAGCAGTACTTC. V is TRBV27 and J is TRBJ2-7; D not certain. The germline V gene has CDR1 MNHEY and CDR2 SMNVEV (reference sequence). Between the trimmed V and J ends, which lost 8 bases and 6 bases, there was a span of 5 bases. The CDR3 has 9 residues.

The rearrangement links TRBV9 to TRBJ1-2; D remains unclear. V dropped 0 bases and J dropped 8 bases, with 14 bases sitting between them. This CDR3 has 14 amino acids. CDR1 is SGDLS, CDR2 YYNGEE, per germline. CDR3: CASSVAHGDSGYTF. CDR3 coding DNA: TGTGCCAGCAGCGTAGCTCACGGGGATAGCGGCTACACCTTC.

The table lists this clone with many counts. The chain carries TRBV5-1 and TRBJ1-2; D not certain. Trimming left V 2 bases short and J 4 bases short, with 12 bases between. The CDR3 sequence is 14 residues long. CDR1 and CDR2 (germline): SGHRS, YFSETQ. CDR3 nucleotides: TGCGCCAGCAGCTTTGGGTCGGAGGGCTATGGCTACACCTTC. Its protein is CASSFGSEGYGYTF.

The chain links TRBV5-1 to TRBJ2-6; perhaps TRBD2 as D (5 bases). Deletions cut 0 bases from V and 2 bases from J, with 12 bases between. Germline CDR1 and CDR2: SGHRS and YFSETQ. The length of the CDR3 is 17 residues. The CDR3 sequence is CASSLGGSTTGANVLTF. CDR3 DNA sequence: TGCGCCAGCAGCTTGGGAGGGTCCACTACTGGGGCCAACGTCCTGACTTTC.

This chain uses TRBV4-2 with TRBJ2-1; 11 bases match TRBD2. Trimming removed 4 bases from V and 0 bases from J; junction bases left unmatched: 2. The CDR3 runs to 16 residues. The germline gives CDR1 LGHNA, CDR2 YNFKEQ. The CDR3 region is CASSPTSGNSYNEQFF. CDR3 nucleotide sequence: TGTGCCAGCAGCCCGACTAGCGGGAACTCCTACAATGAGCAGTTCTTC.

The chain couples TRBV7-6 to TRBJ2-3, with 14 bases fitting TRBD2. This CDR3 has 16 residues. The germline gives CDR1 SGHVS, CDR2 FNYEAQ. Unmatched junction bases numbered 5, after V lost 5 bases and J lost 4 bases. CDR3 in amino acids: CASSRRLAGGSDTQYF. DNA of the CDR3: TGTGCCAGCAGCCGGCGACTAGCGGGAGGGTCAGATACGCAGTATTTT.

The chain recombines TRBV9 with TRBJ2-3, with TRBD2 identical over 13 bases. CDR1 SGDLS and CDR2 YYNGEE come from the germline V gene. The CDR3 has 16 amino acids. Germline trimming cut 4 bases from V and 3 bases from J; bases unmatched to any gene: 5. The CDR3 loop reads CASSTWTSGSTDTQYF. CDR3 DNA: TGTGCCAGCAGCACGTGGACTAGCGGGAGTACAGATACGCAGTATTTT.

The V call is TRBV11-2, the J call TRBJ1-4, with D possibly TRBD1 on 5 matching bases. V shed 4 bases and J shed 2 bases, with 11 bases lying between them. The CDR3 is 15 residues long. CDR1 and CDR2 (germline): SGHAT, FQNNGV. The CDR3 DNA reads as TGTGCCAGCAGCTCCTCGGGGGGTACTAATGAAAAACTGTTTTTT. It specifies CASSSSGGTNEKLFF.

V is TRBV6-2 or TRBV6-3 and J is TRBJ2-2; a weak D match, TRBD1 (6 bases). The CDR3 spans 16 residues. Trimming removed 2 bases from V and 1 base from J, with 11 bases in between. Germline CDR1 and CDR2: MNHEY and SVGEGT. The CDR3: CASSYTSTGNTGELFF. The CDR3 nucleotides are TGTGCCAGCAGTTACACCTCGACAGGGAACACCGGGGAGCTGTTTTTT.

This rearrangement joins TRBV28 to TRBJ2-5; perhaps TRBD2 as D (5 bases). The V end lost 5 bases, the J end lost 4 bases, and 14 bases lay between the germline ends. The CDR3 sequence is 14 residues long. Per germline, CDR1 MDHEN and CDR2 SYDVKM. This CDR3 is CASSESGSGETQYF. CDR3 DNA sequence: TGTGCCAGCAGTGAATCGGGGAGCGGAGAGACCCAGTACTTC.

In this sample, this clone turned up a few times. As DNA, the CDR3 is TGCGCCAGCAGCCAAGAAACAGGTCTCCCTCTTAGCAATCAGCCCCAGCATTTT. Encoded protein: CASSQETGLPLSNQPQHF. The V gene is TRBV4-1, the J gene TRBJ1-5; D may be TRBD1 (5 bases). This CDR3 has 18 residues. Trimming shortened V by 0 bases and J by 0 bases, and 15 bases separated the two germline ends. Germline assignment: CDR1 MGHRA and CDR2 YSYEKL.

The genes are TRBV4-2 and TRBJ2-1, with TRBD2 matching 8 bases. The CDR3 extends over 18 amino acids. Germline assignment: CDR1 LGHNA and CDR2 YNFKEQ. After removal of 1 base from V and 0 bases from J, the junction contained 8 bases not matched to a gene. The CDR3 nucleotides read TGTGCCAGCAGCCAAGTTAGCGGGATGGGGGCCTCCTACAATGAGCAGTTCTTC. It codes for CASSQVSGMGASYNEQFF.

The V and J genes are TRBV9 and TRBJ2-5; the D is unclear. The CDR3 has 14 residues. Germline V gene data show CDR1 as SGDLS and CDR2 as YYNGEE. Trimming left V 0 bases short and J 5 bases short, with 11 bases between. Here the CDR3 DNA reads TGTGCCAGCAGCGTAGACGCCCGACTGGAGACCCAGTACTTC. Translation: CASSVDARLETQYF.

The gene calls are TRBV19 and TRBJ2-6; 9 positions match TRBD1. After removal of 7 bases from V and 0 bases from J, the junction contained 13 bases not matched to a gene. CDR1 and CDR2 (germline): LNHDA, SQIVND (reference sequence). The CDR3 is 19 amino acids. Here the CDR3 reads CASIQFGTGSHSGANVLTF. For the CDR3, the DNA is TGTGCCAGTATTCAATTCGGGACAGGGAGCCACTCTGGGGCCAACGTCCTGACTTTC. The full variable domain, its missing parts supplied by reference TRBV19 and TRBJ2-6, is DGGITQSPKYLFRKEGQNVTLSCEQNLNHDAMYWYRQDPGQGLRLIYYSQIVNDFQKGDIAEGYSVSREKKESFPLTVTSAQKNPTAFYLCASIQFGTGSHSGANVLTFGAGSRLTVL.

V gene TRBV27 combines with J gene TRBJ2-3, with D tentatively TRBD1 (6 bases). The CDR3 totals 16 residues. V was shortened by 5 bases and J by 6 bases, with 21 bases between the two germline ends. The germline V gene encodes CDR1 MNHEY and CDR2 SMNVEV (reference sequence). CDR3 sequence (DNA): TGTGCCAGCAGTCCCACCCTCAGGGGAATAAGGGATACGCAGTATTTT. This gives the protein CASSPTLRGIRDTQYF.

This chain joins TRBV7-8 and TRBJ2-2; D ambiguous. Germline loops: CDR1 SGHVS, CDR2 FQNEAQ. The CDR3 is 14 residues long. The ends were cut back, 0 bases at V and 2 bases at J, with 4 bases in the middle. CDR3 in amino acids: CASSLALNTGELFF. The CDR3 DNA reads TGTGCCAGCAGCTTAGCCCTTAACACCGGGGAGCTGTTTTTT.

A note on this clone: One end of the junction is discordant with germline, which a read error may explain. The CDR3 nucleotides are TGTGCCAGCTGTTTTTATCCCCCAGGGGTTATCGGAGCTTTCTTT. It translates to CASCFYPPGVIGAFF. The chain uses TRBV28 and TRBJ1-1, with a possible D match to TRBD1 (6 bases). The CDR3 loop spans 15 amino acids. From germline, CDR1 is MDHEN and CDR2 SYDVKM.